This T cell receptor (beta chain) was sequenced during a study of shared clonotypes between healthy human individuals. The study, taken as a whole, reports: Large depth notwithstanding, sorted-subset sequencing proved incomplete by rarefaction.

CDR1 is SSHAT and CDR2 is FNYEAQ in the germline V gene (reference sequence). The CDR3 is made up of 15 amino acids. Trimming removed 1 base from V and 6 bases from J, with 13 bases in between. The method was immunoSEQ multiplex PCR; TCRdb's version includes in-frame clones alone and lacks a portion of them. This sample has hundreds of thousands of clones, with approximately 79% found just once. As for this clone: Antigen specificity is unknown.

Sequences were obtained from memory CD4+ T cells sorted from blood. Subset described: CD45RA-negative fraction. This sequence originates from a woman aged 25 to 39 in good health. The chain recombines TRBV7-7 with TRBJ2-1; D gene unclear. The CDR3 sequence is CASSLDLAGANEQFF. Here the CDR3 DNA reads TGTGCCAGCAGCTTAGATTTAGCAGGCGCCAATGAGCAGTTCTTC.